This record covers a single TCR beta chain. The record originates from a study of blood T cell repertoires in COVID-19. There are 12 residues in the CDR3. V lost 5 bases and J 4 bases, leaving 8 bases between the germline ends. Germline V gene data show CDR1 as MNHEY and CDR2 as SMNVEV (reference sequence). The table came from immunoSEQ multiplex PCR; TCRdb's copy has only in-frame clones and leaves some out. This sample has 200,000 to 250,000 clones; less than 90% occur once, and the top ten carry around 18%. Sequencing was performed on peripheral blood. The clonotype was recovered from an elderly woman with active or convalescent COVID-19. This chain links TRBV27 with TRBJ1-1, with D perhaps TRBD1 (6 bases). The CDR3 nucleotides read TGTGCCAGCAGTCGAGGGGGCACTGAAGCTTTCTTT. Its protein is CASSRGGTEAFF.